This TCR beta chain originates from a study of blood T cell repertoires in COVID-19. Study details: Material from acute and convalescent COVID-19 was sourced from the United States, Italy and Spain. PBMCs, B-cell-depleted T cells, or T cells provided the cDNA or gDNA that made up the material.

In the original workflow: Using reference gene primer amplification, nucleated cell counts were estimated. Using immunoSEQ multiplex PCR, the repertoire was profiled, and TCRdb retains in-frame clones only, with some absent. That table gives V, J and clone size, and the DNA gave D and trimming. The table includes some 200,000 clones, 88% detected once. J gave up 5 bases and V 6 bases, and 4 bases lay outside the gene matches. Germline V gene lookup returns CDR1 MNHNY and CDR2 SVGAGI (reference sequence). The CDR3 is made up of 14 amino acids. The clonotype comes from a man between 65 and 85 years old with acute or convalescent COVID-19. V is TRBV6-6 and J is TRBJ2-3, with 11 bases aligning to TRBD1. Sequencing input: peripheral blood. CDR3 sequence reads: CASSPGQGVDTQYF. The CDR3 DNA follows: TGTGCCAGCAGCCCGGGACAGGGGGTAGATACGCAGTATTTT.